This T cell receptor beta chain was obtained from a study of PD-1 blockade in classical Hodgkin lymphoma. Each and every patient relapsed after autologous stem cell transplantation, and patients got differing brentuximab vedotin exposure. V lost 6 bases to trimming and J lost 7 bases, with 15 bases between them. This CDR3 has 13 residues. Germline CDR1 reads LNHDA; CDR2 reads SQIVND (reference sequence). Assay used: immunoSEQ multiplex PCR; TCRdb lists only in-frame clones, some missing. Of almost 85,000 clones in the sample, about nine tenths were seen once. Whole-study findings and limits: Newly diagnosed patients were said to have less baseline TCR diversity than healthy donors did. Complete responders' diversity at baseline resembled that of newly diagnosed patients. CD4+ TCR diversity climbed significantly by C4D1, unlike CD8+ TCR diversity. Repertoires differed for reasons still undefined, possibly disease activity or prior therapy.

Concerning this clone itself: Its specificity is unknown.

The origin of this receptor is a human donor with classical Hodgkin lymphoma. This specimen was peripheral blood mononuclear cells (PBMCs), taken at baseline. V usage is TRBV19 and J usage is TRBJ1-1; a weak D match, TRBD1 (6 bases). The chain's CDR3 is CASSMDSGLEAFF. The CDR3 coding sequence is TGTGCCAGTAGCATGGACAGCGGACTTGAAGCTTTCTTT.